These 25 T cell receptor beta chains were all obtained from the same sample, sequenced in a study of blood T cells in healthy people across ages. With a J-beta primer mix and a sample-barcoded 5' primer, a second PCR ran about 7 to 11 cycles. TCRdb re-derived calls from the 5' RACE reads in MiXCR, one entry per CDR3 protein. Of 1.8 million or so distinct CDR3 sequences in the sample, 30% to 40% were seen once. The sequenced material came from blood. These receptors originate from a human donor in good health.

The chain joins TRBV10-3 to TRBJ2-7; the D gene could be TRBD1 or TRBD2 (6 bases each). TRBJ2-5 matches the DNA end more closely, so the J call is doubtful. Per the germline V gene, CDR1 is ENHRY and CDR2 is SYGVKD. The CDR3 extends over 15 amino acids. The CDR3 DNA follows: TGTGCCATCAGGAGGGGGGACACATTCCAAGAGACCCAGTACTTC. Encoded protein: CAIRRGDTFQETQYF.

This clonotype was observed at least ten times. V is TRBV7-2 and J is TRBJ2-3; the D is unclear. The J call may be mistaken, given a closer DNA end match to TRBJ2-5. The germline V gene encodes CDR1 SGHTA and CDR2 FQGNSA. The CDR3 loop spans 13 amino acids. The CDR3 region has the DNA TGTGCCAGCAGCTTAGAGGGTTTCGGGACCCAGTACTTC. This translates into CASSLEGFGTQYF.

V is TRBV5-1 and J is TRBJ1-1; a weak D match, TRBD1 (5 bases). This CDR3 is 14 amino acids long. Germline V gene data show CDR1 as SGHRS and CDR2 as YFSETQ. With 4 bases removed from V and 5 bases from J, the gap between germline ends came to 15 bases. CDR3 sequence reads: CASSPRARVTEAFF. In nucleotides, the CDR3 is TGCGCCAGCAGCCCGAGGGCCAGGGTAACTGAAGCTTTCTTT.

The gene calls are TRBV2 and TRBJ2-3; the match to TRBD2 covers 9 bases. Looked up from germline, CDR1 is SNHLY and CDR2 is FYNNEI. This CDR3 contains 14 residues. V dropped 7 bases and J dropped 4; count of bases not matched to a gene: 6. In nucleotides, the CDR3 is TGTGCCAGCACTAGACTAGCGGAATCAGATACGCAGTATTTT. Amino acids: CASTRLAESDTQYF.

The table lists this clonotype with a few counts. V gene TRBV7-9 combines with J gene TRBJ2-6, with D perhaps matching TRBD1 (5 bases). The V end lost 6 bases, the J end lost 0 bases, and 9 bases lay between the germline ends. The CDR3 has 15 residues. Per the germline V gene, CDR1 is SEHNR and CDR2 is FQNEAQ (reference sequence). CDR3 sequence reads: CASRTAISGANVLTF. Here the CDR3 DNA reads TGTGCCAGCAGGACAGCGATCTCTGGGGCCAACGTCCTGACTTTC.

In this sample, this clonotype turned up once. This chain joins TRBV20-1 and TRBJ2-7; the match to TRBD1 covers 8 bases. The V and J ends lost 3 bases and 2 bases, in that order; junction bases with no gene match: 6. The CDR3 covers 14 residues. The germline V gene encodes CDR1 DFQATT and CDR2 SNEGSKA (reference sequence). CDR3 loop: CSASSGGAPYEQYF. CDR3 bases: TGCAGTGCTAGTTCAGGGGGCGCCCCCTACGAGCAGTACTTC.

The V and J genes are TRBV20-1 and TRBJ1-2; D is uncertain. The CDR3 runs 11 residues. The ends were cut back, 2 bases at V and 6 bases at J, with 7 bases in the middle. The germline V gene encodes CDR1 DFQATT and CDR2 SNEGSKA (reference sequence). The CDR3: CSARRVDGYTF. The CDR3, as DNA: TGCAGTGCTAGAAGGGTGGATGGCTACACCTTC.

As DNA, the CDR3 is TGCAGCGTTGAAGCCGCAGACGGCTATGGCTACACCTTC. Protein product: CSVEAADGYGYTF. The chain couples TRBV29-1 to TRBJ1-2; D remains unclear. This CDR3 spans 13 amino acids. The V gene's germline CDR1 is SQVTM and CDR2 ANQGSEA. The ends were cut back, 1 base at V and 4 bases at J, with 10 bases in the middle.

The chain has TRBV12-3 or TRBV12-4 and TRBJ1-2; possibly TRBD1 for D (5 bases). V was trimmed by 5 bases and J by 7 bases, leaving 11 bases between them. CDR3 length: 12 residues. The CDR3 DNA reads TGTGCCAGCAGTACCGGGACCACTGGCTACACCTTC. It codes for CASSTGTTGYTF.

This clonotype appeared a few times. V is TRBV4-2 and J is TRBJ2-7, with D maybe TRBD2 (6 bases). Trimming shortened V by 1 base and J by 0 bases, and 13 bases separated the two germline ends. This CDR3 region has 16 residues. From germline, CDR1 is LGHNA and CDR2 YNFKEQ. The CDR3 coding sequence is TGTGCCAGCAGCCAAGTGGAAGGGAGGAACTCCTACGAGCAGTACTTC. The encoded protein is CASSQVEGRNSYEQYF.

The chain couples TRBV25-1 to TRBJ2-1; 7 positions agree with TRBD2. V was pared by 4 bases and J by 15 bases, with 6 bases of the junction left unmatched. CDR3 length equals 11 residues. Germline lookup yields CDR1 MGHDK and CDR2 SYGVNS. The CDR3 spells CASSGSGPGFF. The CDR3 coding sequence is TGTGCCAGCAGTGGTAGCGGGCCAGGGTTCTTC.

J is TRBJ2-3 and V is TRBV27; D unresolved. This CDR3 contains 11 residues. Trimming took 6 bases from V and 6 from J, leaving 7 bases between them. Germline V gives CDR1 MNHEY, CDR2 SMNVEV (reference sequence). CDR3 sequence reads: CASREGDTQYF. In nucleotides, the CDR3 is TGTGCCAGCAGGGAAGGCGATACGCAGTATTTT.

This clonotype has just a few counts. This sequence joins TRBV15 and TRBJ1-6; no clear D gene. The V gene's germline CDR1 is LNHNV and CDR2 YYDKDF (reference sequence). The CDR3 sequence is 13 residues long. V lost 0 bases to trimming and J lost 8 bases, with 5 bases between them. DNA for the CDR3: TGTGCCACCAGCAGAGAAATCCATTCACCCCTCCACTTT. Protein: CATSREIHSPLHF.

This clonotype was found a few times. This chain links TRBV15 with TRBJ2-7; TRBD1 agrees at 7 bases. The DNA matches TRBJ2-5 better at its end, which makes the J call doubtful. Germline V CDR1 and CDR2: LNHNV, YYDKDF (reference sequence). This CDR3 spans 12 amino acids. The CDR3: CATRRDSKTQYF. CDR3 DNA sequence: TGTGCCACCAGGAGGGACAGCAAGACCCAGTACTTC.

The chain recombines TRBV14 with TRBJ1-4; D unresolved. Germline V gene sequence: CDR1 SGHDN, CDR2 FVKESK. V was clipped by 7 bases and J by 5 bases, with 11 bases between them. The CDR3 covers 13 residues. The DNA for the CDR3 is TGTGCCAGCATTTGGCAACAGAATGAAAAACTGTTTTTT. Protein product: CASIWQQNEKLFF.

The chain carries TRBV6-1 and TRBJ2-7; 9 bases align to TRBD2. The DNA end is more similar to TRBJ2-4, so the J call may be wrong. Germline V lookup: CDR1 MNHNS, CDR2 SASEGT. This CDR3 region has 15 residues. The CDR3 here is CASSEGLASKNIQYF. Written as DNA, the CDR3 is TGTGCCAGCAGTGAGGGACTAGCAAGCAAAAACATTCAGTACTTC.

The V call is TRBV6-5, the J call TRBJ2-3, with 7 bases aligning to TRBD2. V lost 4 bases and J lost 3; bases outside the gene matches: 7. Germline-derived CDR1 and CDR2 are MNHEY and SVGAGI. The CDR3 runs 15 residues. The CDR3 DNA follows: TGTGCCAGCAGTTCGGGGGGTGTATGGACAGATACGCAGTATTTT. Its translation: CASSSGGVWTDTQYF.

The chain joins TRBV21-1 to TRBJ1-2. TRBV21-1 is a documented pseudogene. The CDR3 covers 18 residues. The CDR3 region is CASSKASGNSRPNYGYTF. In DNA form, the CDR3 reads TGTGCCAGCAGCAAAGCCTCCGGAAACTCAAGGCCGAACTATGGCTACACCTTC.

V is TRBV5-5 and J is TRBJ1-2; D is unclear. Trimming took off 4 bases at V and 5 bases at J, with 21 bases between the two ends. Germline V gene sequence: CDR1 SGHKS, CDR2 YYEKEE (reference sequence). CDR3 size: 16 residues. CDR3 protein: CASSAGRPLQLYGYTF. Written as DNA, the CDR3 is TGTGCCAGCAGCGCCGGGCGGCCCCTTCAATTATATGGCTACACCTTC.

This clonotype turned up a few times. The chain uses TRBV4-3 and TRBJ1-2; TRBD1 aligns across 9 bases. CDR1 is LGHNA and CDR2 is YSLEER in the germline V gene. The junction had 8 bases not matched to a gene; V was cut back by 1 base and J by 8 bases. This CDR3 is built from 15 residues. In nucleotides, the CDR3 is TGCGCCAGCAGCCAAGGGACAGGGGAAGGTTGGGGCTACACCTTC. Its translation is CASSQGTGEGWGYTF.

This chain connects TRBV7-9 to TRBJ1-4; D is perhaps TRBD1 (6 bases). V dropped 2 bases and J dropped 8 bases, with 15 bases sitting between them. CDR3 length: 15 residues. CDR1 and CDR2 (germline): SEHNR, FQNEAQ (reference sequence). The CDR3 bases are TGTGCCAGCAGCTTATACGGGGGCGGTGAGGAAAAACTGTTTTTT. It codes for CASSLYGGGEEKLFF.

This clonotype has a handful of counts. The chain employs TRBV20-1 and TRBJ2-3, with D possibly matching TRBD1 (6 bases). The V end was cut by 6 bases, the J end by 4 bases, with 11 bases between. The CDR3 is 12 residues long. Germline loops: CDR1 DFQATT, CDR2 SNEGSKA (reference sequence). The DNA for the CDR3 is TGCAGTGCGAGTACAGGGTCAGATACGCAGTATTTT. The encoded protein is CSASTGSDTQYF.

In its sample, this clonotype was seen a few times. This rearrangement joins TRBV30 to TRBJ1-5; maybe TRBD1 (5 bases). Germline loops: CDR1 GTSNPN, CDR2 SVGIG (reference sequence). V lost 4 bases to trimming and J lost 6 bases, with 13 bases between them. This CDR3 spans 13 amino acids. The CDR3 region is CAWKARERQPQHF. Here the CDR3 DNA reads TGTGCCTGGAAAGCCAGGGAACGTCAGCCCCAGCATTTT.

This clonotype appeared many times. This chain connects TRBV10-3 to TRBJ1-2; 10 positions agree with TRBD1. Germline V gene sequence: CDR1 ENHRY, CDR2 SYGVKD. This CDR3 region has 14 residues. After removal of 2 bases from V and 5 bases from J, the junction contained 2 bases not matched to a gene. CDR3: CAISEDRGLYGYTF. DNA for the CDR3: TGTGCCATCAGTGAGGACAGGGGGCTATATGGCTACACCTTC.

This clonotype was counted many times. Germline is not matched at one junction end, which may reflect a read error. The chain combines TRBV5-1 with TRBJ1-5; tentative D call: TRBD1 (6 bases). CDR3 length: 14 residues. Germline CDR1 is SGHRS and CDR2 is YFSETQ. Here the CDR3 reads CASSLGASNQPQHF. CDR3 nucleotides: TGTGCCAGCAGCTTGGGGGCAAGCAATCAGCCCCAGCATTTT.